The 25 T cell receptor beta chains below come from one sample, sequenced in a study of T cell responses to AZD1222 COVID-19 vaccine. The table came from immunoSEQ multiplex PCR; TCRdb's copy has only in-frame clones and leaves some out. The data hold hundreds of thousands of clones, with approximately 94% observed a single time. The sample was peripheral blood, taken on day 0 of MenACWY control vaccination. These receptors all come from an adult in good health.

This clone appeared once. The genes are TRBV7-9 and TRBJ1-5; D might be TRBD1 (6 bases). Trimming took off 5 bases at V and 3 bases at J, with 14 bases between the two ends. The CDR3 spans 15 residues. Per the germline V gene, CDR1 is SEHNR and CDR2 is FQNEAQ (reference sequence). The CDR3 bases are TGTGCCAGCAGCACCGGGGGGCAGCCCAATCAGCCCCAGCATTTT. Encoded protein: CASSTGGQPNQPQHF.

In its sample, this clone was seen a few times. The chain joins TRBV5-1 to TRBJ2-1; 12 bases agree with TRBD2. Per germline, CDR1 SGHRS and CDR2 YFSETQ. The CDR3 spans 17 residues. After removal of 4 bases from V and 8 bases from J, the junction contained 13 bases not matched to a gene. The CDR3 DNA is TGCGCCAGCAGCCGCGCCTCTAGCGGGGGGGCAATAGATGAGCAGTTCTTC. Protein: CASSRASSGGAIDEQFF. The full variable domain, its missing parts supplied by reference TRBV5-1 and TRBJ2-1, is KAGVTQTPRYLIKTRGQQVTLSCSPISGHRSVSWYQQTPGQGLQFLFEYFSETQRNKGNFPGRFSGRQFSNSRSEMNVSTLELGDSALYLCASSRASSGGAIDEQFFGPGTRLTVL.

The chain carries TRBV6-6 and TRBJ1-1; TRBD1 is a possible D gene (5 bases). Per germline, CDR1 MNHNY and CDR2 SVGAGI (reference sequence). This CDR3 has 13 residues. V lost 4 bases, J lost 1 base, and 7 bases lay in between. In DNA, the CDR3 is TGTGCCAGCAGTTTACAGGAGAACACTGAAGCTTTCTTT. Amino acid sequence: CASSLQENTEAFF.

About this clone: A junction end diverges from the germline sequence, so it may reflect a read error. This rearrangement joins TRBV2 to TRBJ2-1; D gene uncertain. This CDR3 has 18 amino acids. Germline CDR1 and CDR2: SNHLY and FYNNEI. The CDR3 here is CASSKARRTVSSYNEQFF. Here the CDR3 DNA reads TGTGCCAGCAGTAAAGCAAGACGAACCGTGAGCTCCTACAATGAGCAGTTCTTC.

The chain links TRBV4-3 to TRBJ1-1; D remains unclear. Trimming took 7 bases from V and 2 from J, leaving 11 bases between them. Germline CDR1 LGHNA, CDR2 YSLEER. CDR3 length: 13 amino acids. In DNA form, the CDR3 reads TGCGCCAGCACCGACAAGGTAAACACTGAAGCTTTCTTT. Translated: CASTDKVNTEAFF.

V is TRBV3-1 (or the pseudogene TRBV3-2) and J is TRBJ2-2; TRBD2 matches at 8 bases. V shed 10 bases and J 4 bases; nucleotides not matched to a gene: 5. The V gene's germline CDR1 is LGHDT and CDR2 YNNKEL (reference sequence). The CDR3 covers 13 residues. CDR3 region: CATGGAVTGELFF. The CDR3, as DNA: TGTGCCACCGGGGGGGCTGTCACCGGGGAGCTGTTTTTT.

This chain uses TRBV10-1 with TRBJ2-2; 10 bases map to TRBD1. The CDR3 covers 14 residues. Germline-derived CDR1 and CDR2 are WNHNN and SYGVQD (reference sequence). The V segment lost 10 bases and the J segment 1 base; nucleotides outside the gene matches: 3. CDR3: CATRDRGNTGELFF. CDR3 nucleotides: TGCGCCACTCGGGACAGGGGGAACACCGGGGAGCTGTTTTTT.

V gene TRBV21-1 combines with J gene TRBJ1-4. TRBV21-1 is a known pseudogene. This CDR3 region has 16 residues. DNA of the CDR3: TGTGCCAGCAACATAGATCCCCCTGGGAGGAGTGAAAAACTGTTTTTT. Translating gives CASNIDPPGRSEKLFF.

The V gene is TRBV2, the J gene TRBJ2-5; D remains unclear. CDR1 is SNHLY, CDR2 FYNNEI, per germline. V was shortened by 1 base and J by 4 bases, with 16 bases between the two germline ends. This CDR3 region has 16 residues. The CDR3 loop is CASSEEGSSRGETQYF. The CDR3 DNA reads as TGTGCCAGCAGTGAAGAGGGATCGTCAAGAGGAGAGACCCAGTACTTC.

The chain is built from TRBV11-2 and TRBJ2-1; D uncertain. Trimming cost V 4 bases and J 12 bases, with 13 bases left between them. The CDR3 spans 12 residues. Germline V gene data show CDR1 as SGHAT and CDR2 as FQNNGV. CDR3 residues: CASSYPTGGQFF. The CDR3 DNA is TGTGCCAGCAGCTACCCGACCGGCGGGCAGTTCTTC.

The chain employs TRBV5-6 and TRBJ2-1; no clear D gene. The CDR3 totals 15 residues. Germline V gene data show CDR1 as SGHDT and CDR2 as YYEEEE. Between the trimmed V and J ends, which lost 6 bases and 0 bases, there was a span of 13 bases. CDR3 in DNA: TGTGCCAGCACCCTGGGGATGAGCTCCTACAATGAGCAGTTCTTC. It specifies CASTLGMSSYNEQFF.

The J gene is TRBJ1-1, the V gene TRBV3-1 (or the pseudogene TRBV3-2), with D maybe TRBD1 (5 bases). Germline CDR1 and CDR2: LGHDT and YNNKEL (reference sequence). Trimming pared 3 bases from V and 6 bases from J, leaving 20 bases between. The CDR3 covers 16 residues. As DNA, the CDR3 is TGTGCCAGCAGCCAGAACCCGGGACGGAGAGGGTCTGAAGCTTTCTTT. This sequence encodes CASSQNPGRRGSEAFF.

The chain employs TRBV5-4 and TRBJ1-6, with a weak D call TRBD1 (6 bases). V dropped 1 base and J dropped 7 bases, with 9 bases sitting between them. Germline V gene lookup returns CDR1 SGHNT and CDR2 YYREEE (reference sequence). The CDR3 is 14 residues long. The CDR3 is CASSLRGLNSPLHF. CDR3 sequence (DNA): TGTGCCAGCAGCTTGCGGGGGCTAAATTCACCCCTCCACTTT.

This clone was observed once. The chain links TRBV19 to TRBJ1-1; D call uncertain. V dropped 6 bases and J dropped 5 bases, with 13 bases sitting between them. The CDR3 runs 13 residues. The germline V gene has CDR1 LNHDA and CDR2 SQIVND (reference sequence). DNA for the CDR3: TGTGCCAGTAGAAGCGAGGGAAGGACTGAAGCTTTCTTT. Amino acids: CASRSEGRTEAFF.

The chain combines TRBV2 with TRBJ1-6; no definite D call. V was pared by 3 bases and J by 7 bases, with 10 bases between. Per germline, CDR1 SNHLY and CDR2 FYNNEI. CDR3 length: 14 residues. In nucleotides, the CDR3 is TGTGCCAGCAGTGACATCATCGTAAATTCACCCCTCCACTTT. The encoded protein is CASSDIIVNSPLHF.

The genes are TRBV7-6 and TRBJ2-5, with TRBD2 identical over 10 bases. Germline-derived CDR1 and CDR2 are SGHVS and FNYEAQ. With 1 base clipped from V and 5 bases from J, the junction kept 4 bases outside the gene matches. This CDR3 has 15 residues. The CDR3 sequence: CASSLGSGGIETQYF. The CDR3 coding sequence is TGTGCCAGCAGCTTAGGTAGCGGGGGGATCGAGACCCAGTACTTC.

The chain has TRBV6-5 and TRBJ1-1; possible D gene TRBD1, 6 bases. Germline-derived CDR1 and CDR2 are MNHEY and SVGAGI. The CDR3 sequence is 15 residues long. With 5 bases removed from V and 5 bases from J, the gap between germline ends came to 18 bases. Here the CDR3 reads CASSPMGAGRTEAFF. In DNA form, the CDR3 reads TGTGCCAGCAGTCCCATGGGGGCAGGGCGGACTGAAGCTTTCTTT.

The rearrangement uses TRBV30 and TRBJ2-5; a possible D gene is TRBD1 (6 bases). V was cut by 0 bases and J by 5 bases, with 10 bases left in between. The CDR3 runs 13 residues. The germline gives CDR1 GTSNPN, CDR2 SVGIG (reference sequence). The CDR3 DNA follows: TGTGCCTGGAGTGTCCAGGGGCTGGAGACCCAGTACTTC. This translates into CAWSVQGLETQYF.

The chain uses TRBV3-1 (or the pseudogene TRBV3-2) and TRBJ1-6; 7 bases fit TRBD1. V lost 7 bases to trimming and J lost 7 bases; unmatched junction nucleotides: 7. The CDR3 extends over 14 amino acids. Germline-derived CDR1 and CDR2 are LGHDT and YNNKEL (reference sequence). The CDR3 loop reads CASTKDRANSPLHF. The CDR3 region has the DNA TGTGCCAGCACCAAAGACAGGGCCAATTCACCCCTCCACTTT.

The count of this clone is one. This chain links TRBV5-8 with TRBJ1-5, with TRBD1 matching 7 bases. CDR3 length: 15 amino acids. Germline lookup yields CDR1 SGHTS and CDR2 YDEGEE. V shed 4 bases, J shed 3 bases, and the junction held 7 bases outside the gene matches. CDR3 sequence: CASSPRQGHNQPQHF. The CDR3, as DNA: TGTGCCAGCAGCCCTCGACAGGGTCACAATCAGCCCCAGCATTTT.

The chain employs TRBV27 and TRBJ2-2, with D possibly matching TRBD1 (6 bases). V gave up 5 bases and J gave up 4 bases, with 14 bases separating them. The germline V gene has CDR1 MNHEY and CDR2 SMNVEV (reference sequence). The CDR3 loop spans 15 amino acids. CDR3 sequence reads: CASSPLGTFTGELFF. The CDR3 coding sequence is TGTGCCAGCAGTCCCCTTGGGACATTCACCGGGGAGCTGTTTTTT.

This chain connects TRBV15 to TRBJ1-1; TRBD1 agrees at 10 bases. Germline values: CDR1 LNHNV, CDR2 YYDKDF (reference sequence). V trimming: 2 bases; J trimming: 11 bases; junction bases outside the gene matches: 8. The CDR3 has 14 residues. The CDR3: CATSRRVVGQGAFF. CDR3 nucleotide sequence: TGTGCCACCAGCAGAAGAGTTGTGGGACAGGGGGCTTTCTTT.

The rearrangement links TRBV7-2 to TRBJ1-6; 8 nucleotides align to TRBD1. The CDR3 runs to 18 residues. CDR1 and CDR2 (germline): SGHTA, FQGNSA. V lost 5 bases to trimming and J lost 0 bases; unmatched junction nucleotides: 9. CDR3 sequence: CASSTGQGSSSYNSPLHF. Written as DNA, the CDR3 is TGTGCCAGCAGCACAGGACAGGGCTCCAGCTCCTATAATTCACCCCTCCACTTT.

The chain is built from TRBV2 and TRBJ2-7; no firm D call. Germline V gene sequence: CDR1 SNHLY, CDR2 FYNNEI. The CDR3 has 14 residues. The germline V and J ends were trimmed by 2 bases and 2 bases, with 10 bases remaining between them. CDR3 nucleotides: TGTGCCAGCAGTGAACACGGACCGGCCTACGAGCAGTACTTC. It codes for CASSEHGPAYEQYF.

The rearrangement joins TRBV5-1 to TRBJ1-6; 7 nucleotides align to TRBD1. V gave up 4 bases and J gave up 5 bases; unmatched junction bases: 6. The length of the CDR3 is 15 residues. CDR1 and CDR2 (germline): SGHRS, YFSETQ. The CDR3 loop reads CASSGQGGNNSPLHF. The CDR3 region has the DNA TGCGCCAGCAGCGGGCAGGGGGGAAATAATTCACCCCTCCACTTT.